This T cell receptor (beta chain) appears in the sequencing data of a study of T cell repertoires in cytomegalovirus infection. Study-level background: CMV infection plus the matching HLA type was flagged by public TCR beta signatures. Findings and limits, study-wide: The ex vivo response showed dominance by HLA-C-restricted CMV-specific TCR beta clonotypes.

This clonotype was seen at least ten times. Its antigen is unidentified. TCRdb reprocessed the reads with MiXCR, giving one entry per CDR3 protein. The sample carries some 220,000 distinct CDR3 sequences, 6% to 8% recorded once. The germline V gene has CDR1 MNHEY and CDR2 SVGEGT. The length of the CDR3 is 15 residues. Trimming took 4 bases from V and 4 from J, leaving 13 bases between them. Material: PBMCs. This clonotype was sampled from a human donor in good health (CMV status not recorded). Some clones in this sample may be carry-over from other donors' samples. The chain has TRBV6-2 or TRBV6-3 and TRBJ2-2; TRBD2 might be the D (5 bases). The CDR3 loop is CASSWRQAFTGELFF. DNA for the CDR3: TGTGCCAGCAGTTGGAGGCAGGCGTTCACCGGGGAGCTGTTTTTT.